This T cell receptor beta chain comes out of a study of blood T cell repertoires in COVID-19. Study-level information: Spain, Italy and the United States supplied samples that represented acute and convalescent COVID-19. In each case, the material was cDNA or gDNA derived from T cells, B-cell-depleted T cells, or PBMCs.

Original methodology: Amplification with reference gene primers provided the estimates of nucleated cell counts. Clones were read by immunoSEQ multiplex PCR, and TCRdb kept only the in-frame ones, dropping some. V and J calls and clone size are as listed in that table; D and trimming were resolved from the DNA. This sample has under 200,000 clones, with 85% to 90% found just once. The CDR3 consists of 14 residues. V lost 5 bases to trimming and J lost 4 bases, with 14 bases between them. Germline V gene data show CDR1 as MNHEY and CDR2 as SVGAGI. This clone has a single count. Sequencing was performed on peripheral blood. The rearrangement uses TRBV6-5 and TRBJ1-2; D not certain. This receptor was identified in a woman in her sixties or seventies with acute or convalescent COVID-19. CDR3: CASSIASTGYGYTF. The CDR3, as DNA: TGTGCCAGCAGTATAGCCTCGACTGGCTATGGCTACACCTTC.